The 19 T cell receptor beta chains below all came from one sample that was sequenced in a study of cytomegalovirus exposure and HLA in healthy donors. The method was immunoSEQ multiplex PCR; TCRdb's version includes in-frame clones alone and lacks a portion of them. In the table there are about 160,000 clones, under 90% of which are singletons. The sequenced material came from PBMCs. The receptors here all came from a woman younger than 30 in good health and CMV-seropositive.

V and J are TRBV11-2 and TRBJ1-1; D gene unclear. The CDR3 has 15 amino acids. Germline values: CDR1 SGHAT, CDR2 FQNNGV. Trimming removed 5 bases at V and 0 bases at J, with 13 bases between. CDR3 region: CASSPAGSMNTEAFF. CDR3 nucleotide sequence: TGTGCCAGCAGCCCGGCCGGGAGCATGAACACTGAAGCTTTCTTT.

Ten or more counts support this clone. The chain employs TRBV29-1 and TRBJ1-2; 7 nucleotides match TRBD1. Trimming took 4 bases from V and 7 from J; bases not matched to a gene: 3. Germline V gene sequence: CDR1 SQVTM, CDR2 ANQGSEA. This CDR3 has 11 residues. CDR3 DNA: TGCAGCGTTGGACAGGGTGTTGGCTACACCTTC. Its protein is CSVGQGVGYTF.

V is TRBV11-3 and J is TRBJ2-7; a weak D match, TRBD1 (6 bases). The CDR3 sequence is 16 residues long. CDR1 SGHNT and CDR2 YENEEA come from the germline V gene. Trimming took off 5 bases at V and 0 bases at J, with 17 bases between the two ends. CDR3 sequence reads: CASSRRSGASSYEQYF. CDR3 nucleotide sequence: TGTGCCAGCAGCCGACGCTCAGGGGCGAGCTCCTACGAGCAGTACTTC.

This clone was counted between two and nine times. This chain connects TRBV7-3 to TRBJ1-1; unclear D gene. Per the germline V gene, CDR1 is SGHTA and CDR2 is FQGTGA. The V gene lost 1 base and the J gene lost 3 bases, with 6 bases spanning the gap. The CDR3 sequence is 13 residues long. The CDR3 loop reads CASSLSLDTEAFF. CDR3 DNA: TGTGCCAGCAGCTTAAGTCTAGACACTGAAGCTTTCTTT.

The J gene is TRBJ2-2, the V gene TRBV27; no firm D call. Deletions cut 3 bases from V and 2 bases from J, with 16 bases between. The germline V gene encodes CDR1 MNHEY and CDR2 SMNVEV (reference sequence). The CDR3 runs to 17 residues. DNA of the CDR3: TGTGCCAGCAGTTTTAGGAATGGGCCCTTCAACACCGGGGAGCTGTTTTTT. Translation: CASSFRNGPFNTGELFF.

The genes are TRBV10-3 and TRBJ2-7; TRBD2 matches at 7 bases. Germline loops: CDR1 ENHRY, CDR2 SYGVKD. V gave up 8 bases and J gave up 7 bases; unmatched junction bases: 14. The CDR3 length is 14 residues. CDR3 sequence (DNA): TGTGCCATCCCGCCGGCCGGCAGGGAGGGGGAGCAGTACTTC. Translation gives CAIPPAGREGEQYF.

This clone turned up a few times. The V and J genes are TRBV11-3 and TRBJ2-3; 7 bases align to TRBD1. The CDR3 is made up of 15 amino acids. CDR1 SGHNT and CDR2 YENEEA come from the germline V gene. After removal of 6 bases from V and 7 bases from J, the junction contained 13 bases not matched to a gene. The DNA of the CDR3 is TGTGCCAGCAGTCTAAGGACAGGCCAGTTAAATACGCAGTATTTT. Its translation: CASSLRTGQLNTQYF. The variable domain in full, completed from reference TRBV11-3 and TRBJ2-3, reads EAGVVQSPRYKIIEKKQPVAFWCNPISGHNTLYWYLQNLGQGPELLIRYENEEAVDDSQLPKDRFSAERLKGVDSTLKIQPAELGDSAVYLCASSLRTGQLNTQYFGPGTRLTVL.

CDR3 nucleotide sequence: TGCGCCAGCAGGCCCGGGGGGACCCCCTACAATGAGCAGTTCTTC. It codes for CASRPGGTPYNEQFF. The genes are TRBV5-1 and TRBJ2-1; 7 nucleotides align to TRBD2. The CDR3 loop spans 15 amino acids. V trimming: 5 bases; J trimming: 2 bases; junction bases outside the gene matches: 7. Germline CDR1 SGHRS, CDR2 YFSETQ.

This clone has a single count. This sample also contains other DNA sequences that code for the same CDR3. The chain has TRBV6-1 and TRBJ2-7, with D unresolved. Trimming took off 0 bases at V and 2 bases at J, with 8 bases between the two ends. The CDR3 consists of 14 residues. Germline V gives CDR1 MNHNS, CDR2 SASEGT. The chain's CDR3 is CASSEAPRTYEQYF. CDR3 coding DNA: TGTGCCAGCAGTGAAGCGCCTAGAACCTACGAGCAGTACTTC.

The chain has TRBV19 and TRBJ1-5, with D possibly TRBD1 on 6 matching bases. This CDR3 has 15 amino acids. The germline V and J ends were trimmed by 5 bases and 7 bases, with 18 bases remaining between them. Germline lookup yields CDR1 LNHDA and CDR2 SQIVND (reference sequence). CDR3 region: CASSLRGGTSQPQHF. DNA of the CDR3: TGTGCCAGTAGTCTAAGAGGGGGAACGAGCCAGCCCCAGCATTTT.

Only one count was recorded for this clone. The chain carries TRBV7-6 and TRBJ1-1; D remains ambiguous. Germline CDR1 and CDR2: SGHVS and FNYEAQ. V dropped 1 base and J dropped 1 base, with 13 bases sitting between them. CDR3 length equals 16 residues. This CDR3 reads CASSLGGSRGNTEAFF. CDR3 in DNA: TGTGCCAGCAGCTTAGGTGGTAGCCGAGGGAACACTGAAGCTTTCTTT.

V and J are TRBV6-1 and TRBJ1-5; D gene uncertain. V was trimmed by 7 bases and J by 7 bases, leaving 11 bases between them. The CDR3 totals 12 residues. Germline assignment: CDR1 MNHNS and CDR2 SASEGT. Here the CDR3 reads CASMREGQPQHF. The CDR3 coding sequence is TGTGCCAGCATGCGAGAGGGACAGCCCCAGCATTTT.

The chain has TRBV5-6 and TRBJ1-2; the D is unclear. V lost 0 bases and J lost 0, with 12 bases in between. The germline gives CDR1 SGHDT, CDR2 YYEEEE. The CDR3 totals 16 residues. The CDR3 here is CASSLVGHEANYGYTF. CDR3 coding DNA: TGTGCCAGCAGCTTGGTGGGCCACGAAGCTAACTATGGCTACACCTTC.

This chain joins TRBV13 and TRBJ2-3; D not resolved. CDR1 is PRHDT and CDR2 is FYEKMQ in the germline V gene (reference sequence). Trimming left V 5 bases short and J 5 bases short, with 14 bases between. The CDR3 is 14 residues long. CDR3 coding DNA: TGTGCCAGCAGCGAGAACAGAGCAAAAGATACGCAGTATTTT. As protein: CASSENRAKDTQYF.

The DNA for the CDR3 is TGTGCCAGCAGCTTAGTGACAGGGGGAGTAAATCAGCCCCAGCATTTT. Protein product: CASSLVTGGVNQPQHF. This sequence joins TRBV7-2 and TRBJ1-5, with 9 bases fitting TRBD1. V was pared by 1 base and J by 4 bases, with 5 bases of the junction left unmatched. CDR3 length: 16 residues. Germline CDR1 and CDR2: SGHTA and FQGNSA. The whole variable domain, remainder taken from reference TRBV7-2 and TRBJ1-5, is GAGVSQSPSNKVTEKGKDVELRCDPISGHTALYWYRQSLGQGLEFLIYFQGNSAPDKSGLPSDRFSAERTGGSVSTLTIQRTQQEDSAVYLCASSLVTGGVNQPQHFGDGTRLSIL.

The V gene is TRBV29-1, the J gene TRBJ1-2; TRBD1 aligns across 7 bases. Germline V gene lookup returns CDR1 SQVTM and CDR2 ANQGSEA. Trimming cost V 4 bases and J 5 bases; bases outside gene matches: 7. CDR3 length equals 13 residues. The CDR3 DNA is TGCAGCGTTGCTCCAGGGGGTGGGTATGGCTACACCTTC. It specifies CSVAPGGGYGYTF.

The CDR3 coding sequence is TGTGCCAGCAGCTTAGTAGTTTTGTGGCTAGCGGACTCCTACAATGAGCAGTTCTTC. Translating gives CASSLVVLWLADSYNEQFF. The chain links TRBV7-9 to TRBJ2-1, with 7 bases lining up with TRBD2. From germline, CDR1 is SEHNR and CDR2 FQNEAQ (reference sequence). J was trimmed by 0 bases and V by 1 base; bases with no gene match: 12. The length of the CDR3 is 19 residues.

V is TRBV12-5 and J is TRBJ1-5; 7 bases match TRBD1. V dropped 0 bases and J dropped 9; count of bases not matched to a gene: 11. The CDR3 sequence is 16 residues long. CDR1 and CDR2 (germline): LGHNT, FRNRAP. The CDR3 reads CASGLVPWDSLMPQHF. In nucleotides, the CDR3 is TGTGCTAGTGGTTTGGTACCTTGGGACAGCCTGATGCCCCAGCATTTT. Based on the CDR3 plus reference TRBV12-5 and TRBJ1-5, the full variable domain is DARVTQTPRHKVTEMGQEVTMRCQPILGHNTVFWYRQTMMQGLELLAYFRNRAPLDDSGMPKDRFSAEMPDATLATLKIQPSEPRDSAVYFCASGLVPWDSLMPQHFGDGTRLSIL.

The chain employs TRBV6-4 and TRBJ1-2; D perhaps matches TRBD1 (6 bases). Germline CDR1 is MRHNA and CDR2 is SNTAGT. Trimming stripped 6 bases from V and 7 bases from J, with 15 bases between. The CDR3 is made up of 13 amino acids. The CDR3 DNA follows: TGTGCCAGCAGAGATCCGGGACAATTTGGCTACACCTTC. It yields the protein CASRDPGQFGYTF.